This TCR beta chain comes out of a study of T cells in Graves' hyperthyroidism and ophthalmopathy. Study observations and caveats: Patients with ophthalmopathy were separated from those with stable hyperthyroidism by a 13 V-J model.

Ophthalmopathy patients had Clinical Activity Score at least 3, NOSPECS grade at least 4, duration under 3 months. Diagnostic decisions used clinical symptoms, serum thyroxine and TRAb, thyroid ultrasound and orbital computed tomography. The V gene's germline CDR1 is GTSNPN and CDR2 SVGIG (reference sequence). The CDR3 loop spans 14 amino acids. Trimming took 5 bases from V and 3 from J; bases not matched to a gene: 10. It was RNA transcripts that yielded the amplified TCR beta CDR3 regions. TCR CDR3 underwent first-round RT-PCR with the HTBI primer set. From the multiplex PCR reads, TCRdb called clonotypes with MiXCR, one entry per CDR3 protein. The sample contains 400,000 or so distinct CDR3 sequences, about 14% of which appear only once. Many counts were recorded for this clonotype. The target antigen is unknown.

The sequence derives from a woman under 40 with Graves' ophthalmopathy. The rearrangement joins TRBV30 to TRBJ2-7; 7 bases are a match to TRBD2. The sequencing sample was made of blood. The CDR3, as DNA: TGTGCCTGGTCCTGGGGGGGGACCCGCTACGAGCAGTACTTC. Translated: CAWSWGGTRYEQYF.